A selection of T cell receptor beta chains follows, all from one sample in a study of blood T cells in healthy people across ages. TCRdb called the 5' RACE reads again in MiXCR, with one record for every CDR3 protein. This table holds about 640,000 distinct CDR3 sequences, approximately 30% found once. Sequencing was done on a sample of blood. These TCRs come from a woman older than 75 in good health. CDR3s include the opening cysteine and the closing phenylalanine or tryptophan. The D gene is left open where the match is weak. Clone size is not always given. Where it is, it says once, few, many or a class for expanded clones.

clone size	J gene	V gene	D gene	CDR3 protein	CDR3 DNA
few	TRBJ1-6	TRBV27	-	CASTYGGGASPLHF	TGTGCCAGCACATACGGGGGTGGTGCTTCACCCCTCCACTTT
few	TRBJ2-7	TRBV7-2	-	CASSLGSGRYNEQYF	TGTGCCAGCAGCTTAGGGTCAGGGAGGTACAATGAGCAGTACTTC
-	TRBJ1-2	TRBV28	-	CASVSPSPPLYSHTF	TGTGCCAGCGTCAGCCCCAGTCCCCCCCTCTATAGCCACACCTTC
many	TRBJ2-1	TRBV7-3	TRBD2	CASSPLGSGGSHNEQFF	TGTGCCAGCAGCCCATTGGGGAGCGGGGGGTCTCACAATGAGCAGTTCTTC
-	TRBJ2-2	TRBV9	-	CASSVVSPPADTGERFF	TGTGCCAGCAGCGTAGTGTCGCCTCCCGCGGACACCGGGGAGCGGTTTTTT
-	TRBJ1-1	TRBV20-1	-	CSARDLAGHNTEAFF	TGCAGTGCTAGAGATTTGGCAGGGCATAACACTGAAGCTTTCTTT
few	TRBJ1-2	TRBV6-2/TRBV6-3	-	CASRPVGPNGYTF	TGTGCCAGCAGACCTGTGGGGCCTAATGGCTACACCTTC
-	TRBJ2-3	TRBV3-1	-	CASSQPPQGAGDTDTQYF	TGTGCCAGCAGCCAACCCCCCCAAGGAGCAGGAGACACAGATACGCAGTATTTT
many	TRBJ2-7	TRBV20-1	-	CSATTDYYEQYF	TGCAGTGCGACGACAGATTACTACGAGCAGTACTTC
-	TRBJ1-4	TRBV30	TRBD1	CASRKGAGEKLFF	TGTGCCTCCCGAAAGGGGGCAGGGGAAAAACTGTTTTTT
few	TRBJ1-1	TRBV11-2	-	CASSFLPEGPEAFF	TGTGCCAGCAGCTTCTTGCCCGAAGGTCCTGAAGCTTTCTTT
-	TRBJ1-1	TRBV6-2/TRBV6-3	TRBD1	CASSYDRTGKFYSEAFF	TGTGCCAGCAGTTACGATAGGACAGGAAAGTTCTACTCTGAAGCTTTCTTT
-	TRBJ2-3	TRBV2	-	CASSGLGILTDTQYF	TGTGCCAGCAGTGGTCTTGGGATCTTAACAGATACGCAGTATTTT
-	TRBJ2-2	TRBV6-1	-	CASSRDPPTTGELFF	TGTGCCAGCAGCCGGGACCCTCCGACAACCGGGGAGCTGTTTTTT
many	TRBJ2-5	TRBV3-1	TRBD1	CASSLGTGSEETQYF	TGTGCCAGCAGCCTGGGGACAGGGTCGGAAGAGACCCAGTACTTC
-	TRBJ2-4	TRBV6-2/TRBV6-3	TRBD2	CASSSGGGGKNIQYF	TGTGCCAGCAGTTCGGGAGGTGGGGGCAAAAACATTCAGTACTTC
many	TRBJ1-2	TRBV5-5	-	CASSLEGGHAYGYTF	TGTGCCAGCAGCTTGGAAGGAGGACATGCCTATGGCTACACCTTC
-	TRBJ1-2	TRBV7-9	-	CASSYRELDGYTF	TGTGCCAGCAGCTACAGGGAGTTGGATGGCTACACCTTC
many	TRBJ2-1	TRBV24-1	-	CATSDTGLGYNNEQFF	TGTGCCACCAGTGATACGGGGCTTGGTTATAACAATGAGCAGTTCTTC
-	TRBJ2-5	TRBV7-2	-	CASSLEGPETQYF	TGTGCCAGCAGCTTAGAAGGGCCGGAGACCCAGTACTTC
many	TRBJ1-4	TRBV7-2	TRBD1	CASSLRGRGEKLFF	TGTGCCAGCAGCTTGAGGGGGCGCGGGGAAAAACTGTTTTTT
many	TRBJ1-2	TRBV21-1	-	CASSKAPRGPGDRDRANYGYTF	TGTGCCAGCAGCAAAGCTCCTCGAGGCCCCGGGGACAGGGATCGAGCTAACTATGGCTACACCTTC
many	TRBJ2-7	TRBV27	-	CASRAGLNSYEQYF	TGTGCCAGCAGGGCGGGACTCAACTCCTACGAGCAGTACTTC
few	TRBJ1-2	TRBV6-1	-	CASKAGFGDYGYTF	TGTGCCAGCAAGGCCGGGTTTGGGGACTATGGCTACACCTTC
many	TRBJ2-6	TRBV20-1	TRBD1	CSARTGPGANVLTF	TGCAGTGCGAGGACAGGGCCTGGGGCCAACGTCCTGACTTTC
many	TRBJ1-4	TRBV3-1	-	CASRPGRPGEKLFF	TGTGCCAGCAGACCGGGACGGCCAGGGGAAAAACTGTTTTTT
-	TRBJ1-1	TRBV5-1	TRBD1	CASSLGQGRFNTEAFF	TGCGCCAGCAGCCTTGGACAGGGGAGGTTCAACACTGAAGCTTTCTTT
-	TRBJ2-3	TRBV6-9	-	CAISRSRGDTDTQYF	TGTGCCATCAGCCGCTCACGGGGTGACACAGATACGCAGTATTTT
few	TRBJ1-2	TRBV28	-	CASSTRGAGAYGYTF	TGTGCCAGCAGCACTAGAGGGGCCGGGGCCTATGGCTACACCTTC
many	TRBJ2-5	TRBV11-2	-	CASSRGSQETQYF	TGTGCCAGCAGTAGGGGCTCCCAAGAGACCCAGTACTTC
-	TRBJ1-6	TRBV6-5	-	CASSYSRGDSPLHF	TGTGCCAGCAGTTACTCGAGGGGGGACTCACCCCTCCACTTT
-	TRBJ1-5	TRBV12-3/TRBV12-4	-	CASSRDHTGGSQPQHF	TGTGCCAGCAGCCGAGATCACACGGGTGGGTCTCAGCCCCAGCATTTT
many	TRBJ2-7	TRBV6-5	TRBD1	CASSYGTGGEQYF	TGTGCCAGCAGTTACGGAACAGGGGGCGAGCAGTACTTC
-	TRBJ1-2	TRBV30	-	CAWSVFGANYGYTF	TGTGCCTGGAGTGTCTTCGGGGCTAACTATGGCTACACCTTC